These 17 T cell receptor beta chains came from one sample sequenced in a study of blood T cell repertoires in COVID-19. Method: immunoSEQ multiplex PCR; TCRdb's copy keeps in-frame clones and lacks some. The sample contains some 120,000 clones, roughly four fifths of which appear only once. Sequenced material: peripheral blood. These receptor sequences come from a man aged 55 to 70 with acute or convalescent COVID-19.

This clone appeared once. CDR3 coding DNA: TGTGCCAGCAGCGCGATGACAGGACTTGGGACTGAAGCTTTCTTT. As protein: CASSAMTGLGTEAFF. This chain connects TRBV5-5 to TRBJ1-1, with D possibly being TRBD1 (6 bases). The CDR3 is made up of 15 amino acids. Trimming stripped 4 bases from V and 5 bases from J, with 18 bases between. Germline assignment: CDR1 SGHKS and CDR2 YYEKEE (reference sequence).

This chain connects TRBV15 to TRBJ1-1, with 7 bases fitting TRBD1. V trimming: 0 bases; J trimming: 11 bases; junction bases outside the gene matches: 6. The CDR3 length is 13 residues. Germline V gene data show CDR1 as LNHNV and CDR2 as YYDKDF (reference sequence). CDR3 sequence reads: CATSRDGQAMAFF. In DNA, the CDR3 is TGTGCCACCAGCAGAGACGGACAGGCAATGGCTTTCTTT.

The chain combines TRBV7-9 with TRBJ2-7; 10 positions agree with TRBD1. The CDR3 sequence is 14 residues long. In germline, CDR1 is SEHNR, CDR2 FQNEAQ (reference sequence). V trimming: 4 bases; J trimming: 6 bases; junction bases outside the gene matches: 6. CDR3 sequence (DNA): TGTGCCAGCAGCTCAGGACAGGGGGAGGGCGAGCAGTACTTC. This sequence encodes CASSSGQGEGEQYF.

This clone was seen only a few times. The chain carries TRBV9 and TRBJ2-3; 8 bases line up with TRBD2. Germline V lookup: CDR1 SGDLS, CDR2 YYNGEE. The trim removed 3 bases at V and 1 base at J, leaving 4 bases unmatched. The CDR3 runs 15 residues. The CDR3 spells CASSGQLAGTDTQYF. In DNA, the CDR3 is TGTGCCAGCAGCGGCCAACTAGCGGGCACAGATACGCAGTATTTT.

V and J are TRBV27 and TRBJ1-5; 10 bases are a match to TRBD1. V lost 8 bases and J lost 0; bases outside the gene matches: 7. This CDR3 has 16 amino acids. CDR1 MNHEY and CDR2 SMNVEV come from the germline V gene (reference sequence). In DNA form, the CDR3 reads TGTGCCAGCCCAGACAGGGGGCAAAGTAGCAATCAGCCCCAGCATTTT. This encodes CASPDRGQSSNQPQHF.

The chain uses TRBV24-1 and TRBJ2-2; 7 positions agree with TRBD1. The V gene end was trimmed by 5 bases and the J gene end by 4 bases; junction bases not matched to a gene: 6. The CDR3 contains 15 residues. Germline V gene sequence: CDR1 KGHDR, CDR2 SFDVKD. The CDR3 protein is CATSGSAGGTGELFF. The CDR3, as DNA: TGTGCCACCAGTGGTTCCGCAGGGGGCACCGGGGAGCTGTTTTTT.

The chain joins TRBV9 to TRBJ1-1; no firm D call. V lost 3 bases and J 1 base, leaving 7 bases between the germline ends. Per germline, CDR1 SGDLS and CDR2 YYNGEE. The CDR3 runs to 13 residues. The CDR3 DNA sequence: TGTGCCAGCAGCGCACACACGAACACTGAAGCTTTCTTT. This translates into CASSAHTNTEAFF.

This rearrangement joins TRBV30 to TRBJ2-7; D is ambiguous. CDR1 is GTSNPN and CDR2 is SVGIG in the germline V gene (reference sequence). Between the trimmed V and J ends, which lost 4 bases and 0 bases, there was a span of 10 bases. The CDR3 is made up of 13 amino acids. CDR3 amino acids: CAWTRQASYEQYF. The DNA for the CDR3 is TGTGCCTGGACTCGCCAGGCCTCCTACGAGCAGTACTTC. Variable domain in full (rest from reference TRBV30 and TRBJ2-7): SQTIHQWPATLVQPVGSPLSLECTVEGTSNPNLYWYRQAAGRGLQLLFYSVGIGQISSEVPQNLSASRPQDRQFILSSKKLLLSDSGFYLCAWTRQASYEQYFGPGTRLTVT.

CDR3 loop: CASSLAGGTQNTEAFF. CDR3 DNA sequence: TGCGCCAGCAGCTTGGCGGGAGGGACGCAGAACACTGAAGCTTTCTTT. The chain is built from TRBV5-1 and TRBJ1-1, with a tentative D call TRBD1 (5 bases). V was pared by 0 bases and J by 1 base, with 13 bases between. Germline-derived CDR1 and CDR2 are SGHRS and YFSETQ. CDR3 length equals 16 residues.

For the CDR3, the DNA is TGTGCCAGCGGGGCCGGGACTGGGGGACGTCTGCAGTACTTC. Encoded protein: CASGAGTGGRLQYF. The V gene is TRBV2, the J gene TRBJ2-7, with D perhaps TRBD2 (6 bases). Germline values: CDR1 SNHLY, CDR2 FYNNEI. The CDR3 has 14 residues. Trimming pared 8 bases from V and 9 bases from J, leaving 23 bases between.

This CDR3 reads CASIYRDRNYEQYF. The CDR3 nucleotides read TGTGCCAGCATTTACCGGGACAGAAACTACGAGCAGTACTTC. The chain uses TRBV2 and TRBJ2-7; TRBD1 agrees at 7 bases. The germline V gene encodes CDR1 SNHLY and CDR2 FYNNEI. V was clipped by 7 bases and J by 3 bases; unmatched bases: 9. The CDR3 totals 14 residues.

V and J are TRBV5-1 and TRBJ1-1; tentatively, D is TRBD1 (6 bases). CDR1 and CDR2 from the germline V gene are SGHRS and YFSETQ. V was pared by 4 bases and J by 0 bases, with 13 bases between. The CDR3 contains 15 residues. CDR3 amino acids: CASSPSRGVNTEAFF. CDR3 DNA sequence: TGCGCCAGCAGCCCATCCAGGGGTGTGAACACTGAAGCTTTCTTT.

The chain has TRBV11-3 and TRBJ2-7; perhaps TRBD2 as D (6 bases). Per the germline V gene, CDR1 is SGHNT and CDR2 is YENEEA. The CDR3 spans 12 residues. Trimming stripped 3 bases from V and 7 bases from J, with 10 bases between. The CDR3 nucleotides are TGTGCCAGCAGCTTGAGCGCGGGGGAGCAGTACTTC. Translated: CASSLSAGEQYF.

This chain connects TRBV6-2 or TRBV6-3 to TRBJ2-7; 8 bases align to TRBD1. The V gene end was trimmed by 5 bases and the J gene end by 4 bases; junction bases not matched to a gene: 10. CDR1 and CDR2 (germline): MNHEY, SVGEGT. The CDR3 has 15 residues. The CDR3 DNA reads TGTGCCAGCAGTGTAAGGGACAGGAGGATTTACGAGCAGTACTTC. Amino acids: CASSVRDRRIYEQYF.

V is TRBV27 and J is TRBJ2-7; 8 positions agree with TRBD1. Trimming at V came to 6 bases and at J to 3 bases, leaving 19 bases not matched to a gene. The length of the CDR3 is 18 residues. Germline V gives CDR1 MNHEY, CDR2 SMNVEV (reference sequence). CDR3 bases: TGTGCCAGCAGATATTCCATATTGCCCGGGACAGGCGACTACGAGCAGTACTTC. Its translation: CASRYSILPGTGDYEQYF.

This clone appeared a few times. The CDR3 DNA reads as TGTGCTAGTGGTCCCCTAGCGGGGGCGGAGGAAGATACGCAGTATTTT. This sequence encodes CASGPLAGAEEDTQYF. The J gene is TRBJ2-3, the V gene TRBV12-5, with TRBD2 matching over 10 bases. Germline assignment: CDR1 LGHNT and CDR2 FRNRAP. The ends lost 5 bases at V and 5 bases at J; junction bases unmatched: 10. The CDR3 is made up of 16 amino acids.

The V gene is TRBV12-5, the J gene TRBJ2-1; TRBD2 matches 7 bases. The junction had 6 bases not matched to a gene; V was cut back by 4 bases and J by 0 bases. This CDR3 has 16 amino acids. Germline CDR1 is LGHNT and CDR2 is FRNRAP. The CDR3 region has the DNA TGTGCTAGTGGTTGGGGGGTAGCGGGCTCCTACAATGAGCAGTTCTTC. Encoded protein: CASGWGVAGSYNEQFF.